This T cell receptor (beta chain) is drawn from a study of blood T cell repertoires in COVID-19. Study-level information: The United States, Italy and Spain supplied acute and convalescent COVID-19 samples. T cells, B-cell-depleted T cells, or PBMCs provided the cDNA or gDNA that served as material.

The CDR3 spans 15 residues. Germline CDR1 ENHRY, CDR2 SYGVKD. The ends were cut back, 0 bases at V and 0 bases at J, with 6 bases in the middle. Under the authors' procedure: Estimates of nucleated cell counts were drawn from the amplification of reference gene primers. The data were produced by immunoSEQ multiplex PCR, yet TCRdb's version contains in-frame clones alone and is incomplete. D and trimming come from the DNA, and the V and J calls and clone size come from that table. The table includes roughly 330,000 clones, more than 75% detected once. This chain links TRBV10-3 with TRBJ2-1; no reliable D call. Sequencing used peripheral blood. This TCR was recovered from a woman in her 50s with acute or convalescent COVID-19. The CDR3 DNA reads as TGTGCCATCAGTGAGTCGTCCAGCTCCTACAATGAGCAGTTCTTC. This codes for CAISESSSSYNEQFF.